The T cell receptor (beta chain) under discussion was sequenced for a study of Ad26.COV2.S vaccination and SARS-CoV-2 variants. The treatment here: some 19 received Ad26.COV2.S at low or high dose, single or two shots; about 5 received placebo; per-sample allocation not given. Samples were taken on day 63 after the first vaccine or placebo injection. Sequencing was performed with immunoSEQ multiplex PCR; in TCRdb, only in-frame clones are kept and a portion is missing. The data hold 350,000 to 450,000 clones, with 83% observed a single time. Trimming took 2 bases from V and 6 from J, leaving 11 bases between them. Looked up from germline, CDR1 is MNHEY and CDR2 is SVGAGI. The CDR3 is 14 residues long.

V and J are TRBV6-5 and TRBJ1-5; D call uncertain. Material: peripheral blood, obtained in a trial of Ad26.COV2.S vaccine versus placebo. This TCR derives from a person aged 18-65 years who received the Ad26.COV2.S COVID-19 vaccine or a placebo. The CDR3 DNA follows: TGTGCCAGCAGTTACACGGGAGGCAGTCAGCCCCAGCATTTT. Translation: CASSYTGGSQPQHF.